The present TCR beta chain was sequenced within a study of patients and donors after allogeneic stem cell transplantation. TCRdb re-analysed the RT-PCR reads in MiXCR, keeping a single row per CDR3 protein. Here the sample spans about 4,200 distinct CDR3 sequences, roughly a sixth being singletons. This clonotype is judged medium-sized (0.01 to 0.1%). This CDR3 is built from 16 residues. The germline V gene encodes CDR1 SGHRS and CDR2 YFSETQ. The ends lost 4 bases at V and 5 bases at J; junction bases unmatched: 7. The material sequenced was blood, either unsorted or a sorted T cell fraction (not recorded which). The sequence came from a human donor who was either an allogeneic HSCT recipient or a stem cell or donor lymphocyte infusion donor (not recorded which). It is not recorded whose cells these are; they may come from a transplant donor. The chain employs TRBV5-1 and TRBJ2-3, with 13 positions matching TRBD2. CDR3: CASSRQGTSGIDTQYF. Written as DNA, the CDR3 is TGCGCCAGCAGCCGGCAGGGGACTAGCGGGATAGATACGCAGTATTTT. Supplemented by reference TRBV5-1 and TRBJ2-3, the full variable domain reads KAGVTQTPRYLIKTRGQQVTLSCSPISGHRSVSWYQQTPGQGLQFLFEYFSETQRNKGNFPGRFSGRQFSNSRSEMNVSTLELGDSALYLCASSRQGTSGIDTQYFGPGTRLTVL.